These T cell receptor beta chains were read from a single sample in a study of T cell responses to AZD1222 COVID-19 vaccine. The table came from immunoSEQ multiplex PCR; TCRdb's copy has only in-frame clones and leaves some out. The repertoire holds around 160,000 clones, with about 90% as singletons. Sequenced material: peripheral blood, taken 28 days after the second AZD1222 dose. These receptors were taken from an adult who received the AZD1222 COVID-19 vaccine. Each CDR3 is given with its conserved first and last residue. The D gene is left open where the match is weak. Size values are once, few and many counts, or a class for expanded clones, and some rows have none.

D	V	J	size	DNA	CDR3
NA	TRBV5-1	TRBJ2-3	NA	TGCGCCAGCAGCTTGGTACCGTCACAGATAACAGATACGCAGTATTTT	CASSLVPSQITDTQYF
TRBD1	TRBV27	TRBJ1-5	NA	TGTGCCAGCAGTTGGACAGGGGGTGGTCAGCCCCAGCATTTT	CASSWTGGGQPQHF
TRBD1	TRBV10-3	TRBJ1-2	NA	TGTGCCATCAGTGAGCCGACAGGGGGAGAGGAGGATGGCTACACCTTC	CAISEPTGGEEDGYTF
NA	TRBV19	TRBJ1-2	NA	TGTGCCAGTAGTATAGGAGGAGGTTATGGCTACACCTTC	CASSIGGGYGYTF
NA	TRBV19	TRBJ1-2	NA	TGTGCCAGTAGTGACGGTGGCTACACCTTC	CASSDGGYTF
NA	TRBV3-1/TRBV3-2	TRBJ1-2	NA	TGTGCCAGCAGCTTAGACATGGGAGGCTACACCTTC	CASSLDMGGYTF
NA	TRBV5-1	TRBJ2-7	NA	TGCGCCAGCAGCCCGACAGGTACCTACGAGCAGTACTTC	CASSPTGTYEQYF
NA	TRBV5-1	TRBJ2-3	NA	TGCGCCAGCAGCGAGACGGGGGGCCCAGATACGCAGTATTTT	CASSETGGPDTQYF
TRBD1	TRBV27	TRBJ1-6	NA	TGTGCCAGCAGTTCAAGGACAGGGGATTCACCCCTCCACTTT	CASSSRTGDSPLHF
NA	TRBV6-5	TRBJ2-4	NA	TGTGCCAGCAGTTACCGGCAGAACATTCAGTACTTC	CASSYRQNIQYF
TRBD2	TRBV11-2	TRBJ2-3	NA	TGTGCCAGCAGCTCCTTAGCGGGGGGGACGACAGATACGCAGTATTTT	CASSSLAGGTTDTQYF
NA	TRBV9	TRBJ2-1	NA	TGTGCCAGCAGCGTCCTTCCTTTGAGCTCCTACAATGAGCAGTTCTTC	CASSVLPLSSYNEQFF
NA	TRBV5-4	TRBJ2-2	NA	TGTGCCAGCAGCTTCAATGATCGCGTCGGGTCAACCGGGGAGCTGTTTTTT	CASSFNDRVGSTGELFF
TRBD1	TRBV27	TRBJ2-6	NA	TGTGCCAGCAGTTTAACAGGGGATCTCTCTGGGGCCAACGTCCTGACTTTC	CASSLTGDLSGANVLTF
NA	TRBV7-8	TRBJ1-3	NA	TGTGCCAGCAGCCCCCCTATCGGGTCTTCGCGCTCAAACACCATATATTTT	CASSPPIGSSRSNTIYF
NA	TRBV5-6	TRBJ2-5	NA	TGTGCCAGCATCCGGAGGGCCACGGGGGAGACCCAGTACTTC	CASIRRATGETQYF
NA	TRBV5-4	TRBJ2-1	NA	TGTGCCAGCAGCCCGAACCCAGCCTATAATGAGCAGTTCTTC	CASSPNPAYNEQFF
NA	TRBV16	TRBJ1-4	NA	TGTGCCAGCAGCCAATCGGGTGGCCAGACCTTTAATGAAAAACTGTTTTTT	CASSQSGGQTFNEKLFF
TRBD1	TRBV2	TRBJ2-6	NA	TGTGCCAGCAGGCAGGCCAGGGGGAAAACTGGGGCCAACGTCCTGACTTTC	CASRQARGKTGANVLTF
NA	TRBV5-1	TRBJ2-5	NA	TGCGCCAGCAGCTTGGCGGGGGCCGGGGGAGAGACCCAGTACTTC	CASSLAGAGGETQYF
NA	TRBV18	TRBJ1-3	NA	TGTGCCAGCTCACCTTCCGGGCAGGGGACAAACACCATATATTTT	CASSPSGQGTNTIYF
TRBD1	TRBV18	TRBJ1-1	NA	TGTGCCAGCTCACAAACAGGGGGAACTGAAGCTTTCTTT	CASSQTGGTEAFF
NA	TRBV5-4	TRBJ1-1	NA	TGTGCCAGCAGCTACACCGGAGGGGGAATGAACACTGAAGCTTTCTTT	CASSYTGGGMNTEAFF
NA	TRBV7-9	TRBJ1-1	NA	TGTGCCAGCAGCATCAGGGAGACGGCTTTCTTT	CASSIRETAFF
NA	TRBV2	TRBJ2-1	NA	TGTGCCAGCAGGGCTCCCCACTACAATGAGCAGTTCTTC	CASRAPHYNEQFF
TRBD2	TRBV18	TRBJ2-3	NA	TGTGCCAGCTCAGGCAGCGGGGGTATGGCAGATACGCAGTATTTT	CASSGSGGMADTQYF
NA	TRBV20-1	TRBJ1-1	NA	TGCAGTGCTAGTCCAACATTGGGTGAAGCTTTCTTT	CSASPTLGEAFF
NA	TRBV2	TRBJ1-5	once	TGTGCCAGCAGTGACGAGGGGCAAGATCAGCCCCAGCATTTT	CASSDEGQDQPQHF
TRBD1	TRBV19	TRBJ1-5	NA	TGTGCCAGTAGTTCACGACAGGGGGCACGGAATCAGCCCCAGCATTTT	CASSSRQGARNQPQHF
TRBD2	TRBV15	TRBJ2-1	NA	TGTGCCACCAGGGGGACTAGTTTCCACAATGAGCAGTTCTTC	CATRGTSFHNEQFF
NA	TRBV5-5	TRBJ1-3	NA	TGTGCCAGCAGCTTGTGGAACTCTGGAAACACCATATATTTT	CASSLWNSGNTIYF
NA	TRBV11-2	TRBJ2-1	NA	TGTGCCAGCAGCTTAGCTGTAGCGACTTATTCGTTCTTC	CASSLAVATYSFF
NA	TRBV18	TRBJ2-7	NA	TGTGCCAGCTCACCTGGAGGAAGGGTCGAGCAGTACTTC	CASSPGGRVEQYF
NA	TRBV9	TRBJ1-2	NA	TGTGCCAGCAGCGCAAACAGGGATGGCTACACCTTC	CASSANRDGYTF
TRBD1	TRBV5-6	TRBJ1-1	NA	TGTGCCAGCAGCTCCGAATCTTACAGGGGGCTCTCAGCTTTCTTT	CASSSESYRGLSAFF
TRBD1	TRBV29-1	TRBJ2-3	NA	TGCAGCCCAAGGGACAGGGAAACAGATACGCAGTATTTT	CSPRDRETDTQYF
TRBD2	TRBV4-1	TRBJ2-3	NA	TGCGCCAGCAGCCAACTGGAGCGGGGGGATTATACGCAGTATTTT	CASSQLERGDYTQYF
NA	TRBV6-5	TRBJ2-1	NA	TGTGCCAGCAGTTACTCAGGGGACCACTACAATGAGCAGTTCTTC	CASSYSGDHYNEQFF
NA	TRBV27	TRBJ2-1	NA	TGTGCCAGCGGGTGGGGGGAGTTCTTC	CASGWGEFF
NA	TRBV19	TRBJ1-4	NA	TGTGCCAGTAGTATTTTTGGCAGGGCGGTGGCAACTAATGAAAAACTGTTTTTT	CASSIFGRAVATNEKLFF
TRBD1	TRBV7-7	TRBJ1-2	NA	TGTGCTAGCAGTCCCCTTCTCCGGACAGGCGGATCGGGCTACACCTTC	CASSPLLRTGGSGYTF
TRBD1	TRBV5-1	TRBJ1-2	few	TGCGCCAGCAGCCACGACGGACAGGGAGGGTATGGCTACACCTTC	CASSHDGQGGYGYTF
NA	TRBV5-1	TRBJ2-3	NA	TGCGCCAGCAGCTTGGGCTATGATCCCGGCGCAGATACGCAGTATTTT	CASSLGYDPGADTQYF
TRBD1	TRBV5-1	TRBJ1-6	once	TGCGCCAGCAGCTTGGCCCCAGGGGGGGCACCCCTCCACTTT	CASSLAPGGAPLHF
NA	TRBV3-1/TRBV3-2	TRBJ1-6	NA	TGTGCCAGCAGCCAAGCTCCTGGAGTTTTAAATTCACCCCTCCACTTT	CASSQAPGVLNSPLHF
NA	TRBV10-3	TRBJ1-2	once	TGTGCCATCACTGCCGACAGTGCTCGTGGCTACACCTTC	CAITADSARGYTF
NA	TRBV6-5	TRBJ1-3	NA	TGTGCCAGCAGTATGGGAGGGGCTGGAAACACCATATATTTT	CASSMGGAGNTIYF
TRBD1	TRBV25-1	TRBJ1-3	NA	TGTGCCAGCAGGGGCTCGGGACAGGGGTTGAGCACCATATATTTT	CASRGSGQGLSTIYF
TRBD1	TRBV7-8	TRBJ1-3	NA	TGTGCCAGCAGCTTAGGGGGAACAGGGGGTGGAAACACCATATATTTT	CASSLGGTGGGNTIYF
NA	TRBV11-2	TRBJ1-3	NA	TGTGCCAGCCTCTTAGGGCCTGGAAACACCATATATTTT	CASLLGPGNTIYF
NA	TRBV3-1/TRBV3-2	TRBJ1-1	NA	TGTGCCAGCAGCCAAGATATCACTGAAGCTTTCTTT	CASSQDITEAFF
NA	TRBV6-2/TRBV6-3	TRBJ1-1	NA	TGTGCCAGCAGCAACCAGGGAGTCACTGAAGCTTTCTTT	CASSNQGVTEAFF
NA	TRBV6-5	TRBJ1-3	NA	TGTGCCAGCAGTCGCACCACCGACCCAGGAGGCACCATATATTTT	CASSRTTDPGGTIYF
NA	TRBV4-1	TRBJ2-2	NA	TGCGCCAGCAGCCAAGATCGAGAAAGGAGCCGGACCGGGGAGCTGTTTTTT	CASSQDRERSRTGELFF
NA	TRBV20-1	TRBJ1-2	NA	TGCAGTGCTAGTCTCCCCTATGGCTACACCTTC	CSASLPYGYTF
NA	TRBV6-5	TRBJ1-5	NA	TGTGCCAGCAGTTACGTACAATCTAGCAATCAGCCCCAGCATTTT	CASSYVQSSNQPQHF
NA	TRBV6-5	TRBJ2-3	once	TGTGCCAGCAGTTACTCGGGGGATACGCAGTATTTT	CASSYSGDTQYF
NA	TRBV11-2	TRBJ1-2	NA	TGTGCCAGCAGCTTAGGACAGAGTTCTATGCGCTACACCTTC	CASSLGQSSMRYTF